This TCR beta chain was identified during a study of vaccination and CD4 T cells after COVID-19. The treatment here: roughly nine-day PBMC culture with coronavirus spike peptide pools or control peptides (ViraFEST assay). The germline V gene has CDR1 SGHRS and CDR2 YFSETQ. The CDR3 loop spans 18 amino acids. J was trimmed by 8 bases and V by 3 bases; bases with no gene match: 19. Concerning this clonotype: Its antigen is still unknown.

The Oncomine TCR Beta short-read assay sequenced DNA from cultured CD4+ T cells. TCRdb re-called the PCR reads with MiXCR, one entry per CDR3 protein. The repertoire consists of approximately 19,000 distinct CDR3 sequences, with 70% occurring once and the leading ten covering approximately 6%. The sequenced sample was CD4+ T cells from blood, cultured in vitro. The chain is built from TRBV5-1 and TRBJ2-1; 8 bases are a match to TRBD1. This clonotype originated in a human donor who had recovered from COVID-19. The CDR3 region has the DNA TGCGCCAGCAGCTCACCGGCAGGGGGCGGAGGCTACTTAGATGAGCAGTTCTTC. Translating gives CASSSPAGGGGYLDEQFF.